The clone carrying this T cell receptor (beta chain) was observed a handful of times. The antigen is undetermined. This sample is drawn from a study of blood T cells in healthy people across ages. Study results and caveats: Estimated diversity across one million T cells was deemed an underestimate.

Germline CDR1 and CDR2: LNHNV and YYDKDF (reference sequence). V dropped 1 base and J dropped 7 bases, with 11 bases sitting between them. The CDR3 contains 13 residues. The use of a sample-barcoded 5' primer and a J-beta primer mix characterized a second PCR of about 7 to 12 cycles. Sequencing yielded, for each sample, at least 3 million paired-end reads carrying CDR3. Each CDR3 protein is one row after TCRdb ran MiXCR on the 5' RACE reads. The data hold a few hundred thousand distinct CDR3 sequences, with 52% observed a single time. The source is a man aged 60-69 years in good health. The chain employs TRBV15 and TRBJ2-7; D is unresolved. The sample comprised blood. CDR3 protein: CATSRGTRIEQYF. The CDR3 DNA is TGTGCCACCAGCAGAGGAACCCGGATTGAGCAGTACTTC.